What follows is one TCR beta chain and its context. What it binds is not known. These data are taken from a study of CD8 T cells in Susac syndrome. Study results and limitations: Susac CD8+ cells expanded clonally the most in TEMRA cells and in active patients. Susac-specific public clones were found in both the total CD8+ and the CD8+ TEMRA repertoires, with some 15 in the former and about 5 in the latter.

Germline V gene sequence: CDR1 DFQATT, CDR2 SNEGSKA (reference sequence). This CDR3 is built from 15 residues. V shed 5 bases and J shed 4 bases, with 18 bases lying between them. TEMRA cells were FACS-enriched, with CD8+ and CD4+ T cells isolated negatively. An input of roughly 0.5 to 1 ug of RNA was subjected to reverse transcription using random hexamers. Amplification of TCR beta CDR3 by immunoSEQ multiplex PCR spanned 54 Vbeta and 13 Jbeta. MiXCR was run by TCRdb on the immunoSEQ multiplex PCR reads, yielding one entry per CDR3 protein. The sample shows about 81,000 distinct CDR3 sequences, 85% to 95% of them seen only once.

The sequencing input was CD8+ T cells from PBMCs. This chain connects TRBV20-1 to TRBJ2-1; D may correspond to TRBD1 or TRBD2 (5 bases each). This TCR derives from a human donor with Susac syndrome. CDR3 coding DNA: TGCAGTGCTGTTCAGGGACGCCTCGCGTACAATGAGCAGTTCTTC. It translates to CSAVQGRLAYNEQFF.